These 23 T cell receptor beta chains were all obtained from the same sample, sequenced in a study of early T cells in non-severe SARS-CoV-2 infection. Using its own MiXCR run on the 5' RACE reads, TCRdb lists one record per CDR3 protein. Among some 36,000 distinct CDR3 sequences listed, 6% to 7.5% were seen once. The material sequenced was whole blood, taken at baseline. The receptors stem from an adult who was a healthcare worker with PCR-confirmed SARS-CoV-2 infection or an uninfected control (not recorded which).

This clonotype was observed at least ten times. V is TRBV20-1 and J is TRBJ1-4; D is unclear. CDR3 length: 15 residues. The V gene's germline CDR1 is DFQATT and CDR2 SNEGSKA (reference sequence). V lost 6 bases, J lost 1 base, and 15 bases lay in between. The CDR3 nucleotides are TGCAGTGCATCGGGTCGTTCTGGAACTAATGAAAAACTGTTTTTT. Translating gives CSASGRSGTNEKLFF.

This clonotype occurred many times. This chain connects TRBV7-2 to TRBJ2-5; D may be TRBD1 (7 bases). The V gene lost 5 bases and the J gene lost 7 bases, with 14 bases spanning the gap. The CDR3 has 13 amino acids. The germline CDR1 and CDR2 sequences are SGHTA and FQGNSA. CDR3 sequence: CASSRRGAGTQYF. The CDR3 coding sequence is TGTGCCAGCAGCCGCAGGGGGGCGGGGACCCAGTACTTC.

This clonotype appeared many times. The chain links TRBV12-3 or TRBV12-4 to TRBJ1-5; D remains ambiguous. The CDR3 extends over 16 amino acids. The V end was cut by 2 bases, the J end by 0 bases, with 11 bases between. CDR3 sequence: CASSLRDTYSNQPQHF. CDR3 bases: TGTGCCAGCAGTTTAAGAGACACCTATAGCAATCAGCCCCAGCATTTT.

The V gene is TRBV11-2, the J gene TRBJ2-1; D remains unclear. Germline V gives CDR1 SGHAT, CDR2 FQNNGV. This CDR3 is 15 amino acids long. Trimming took 1 base from V and 4 from J, leaving 11 bases between them. CDR3 nucleotides: TGTGCCAGCAGCTTAGTACTCAGAGCTTACAATGAGCAGTTCTTC. It codes for CASSLVLRAYNEQFF.

CDR3 sequence: CATSDGVRDSEKLFF. In DNA, the CDR3 is TGTGCCACCAGTGATGGGGTCCGGGACAGCGAAAAACTGTTTTTT. The chain carries TRBV24-1 and TRBJ1-4; 7 bases fit TRBD1. V gave up 3 bases and J gave up 8 bases; unmatched junction bases: 8. Looked up from germline, CDR1 is KGHDR and CDR2 is SFDVKD. This CDR3 is 15 amino acids long.

The chain couples TRBV18 to TRBJ1-6; the D is unclear. The CDR3 length is 11 residues. V lost 11 bases and J lost 8, with 10 bases in between. CDR1 and CDR2 from the germline V gene are KGHSH and LQKENI. CDR3 region: CASTVDSPLHF. CDR3 DNA: TGTGCCTCAACCGTAGATTCACCCCTCCACTTT.

This sequence joins TRBV30 and TRBJ1-4; the D is unclear. V lost 3 bases and J 3 bases, leaving 8 bases between the germline ends. The CDR3 runs to 13 residues. The V gene's germline CDR1 is GTSNPN and CDR2 SVGIG (reference sequence). This CDR3 reads CAWRVSANEKLFF. In DNA, the CDR3 is TGTGCCTGGAGGGTATCGGCTAATGAAAAACTGTTTTTT.

The chain couples TRBV27 to TRBJ2-5; TRBD2 might be the D (6 bases). V gave up 4 bases and J gave up 5 bases, with 17 bases separating them. Germline assignment: CDR1 MNHEY and CDR2 SMNVEV (reference sequence). This CDR3 is 15 amino acids long. Here the CDR3 DNA reads TGTGCCAGCAGTTCCCCCGCGGGGAGCACGGAGACCCAGTACTTC. It translates to CASSSPAGSTETQYF.

This clonotype has a count of ten or more. V and J are TRBV6-5 and TRBJ2-1, with 8 nucleotides matching TRBD2. V gave up 4 bases and J gave up 8 bases; unmatched junction bases: 7. Germline lookup yields CDR1 MNHEY and CDR2 SVGAGI. CDR3 size: 14 residues. CDR3 region: CASSWGGRTYEQFF. The CDR3 nucleotides read TGTGCCAGCAGTTGGGGCGGGAGGACTTATGAGCAGTTCTTC.

The V call is TRBV7-9, the J call TRBJ1-1, with TRBD1 matching over 9 bases. The CDR3 spans 15 residues. In germline, CDR1 is SEHNR, CDR2 FQNEAQ (reference sequence). Losses at the gene ends were 5 bases for V and 0 bases for J; bases not matched to a gene: 4. CDR3 coding DNA: TGTGCCAGCAGCCCCGGGACAGGGTTGAACACTGAAGCTTTCTTT. This codes for CASSPGTGLNTEAFF.

The chain is built from TRBV6-5 and TRBJ2-1; possibly TRBD1 or TRBD2 for D (7 bases each). The CDR3 is made up of 16 amino acids. Trimming took off 2 bases at V and 9 bases at J, with 20 bases between the two ends. CDR1 and CDR2 from the germline V gene are MNHEY and SVGAGI. The CDR3 DNA reads TGTGCCAGCAGTTACCCCAGACAGGGAGGGTATGCTGAGCAGTTCTTC. Residues: CASSYPRQGGYAEQFF.

The chain couples TRBV30 to TRBJ2-7, with D unclear. CDR1 is GTSNPN and CDR2 is SVGIG in the germline V gene (reference sequence). This CDR3 is built from 14 residues. V lost 2 bases and J lost 0, with 11 bases in between. The CDR3 bases are TGTGCCTGGAGTCCACCGACGGTCTCCTACGAGCAGTACTTC. Protein sequence: CAWSPPTVSYEQYF. The complete variable domain, with remaining parts taken from reference TRBV30 and TRBJ2-7, reads SQTIHQWPATLVQPVGSPLSLECTVEGTSNPNLYWYRQAAGRGLQLLFYSVGIGQISSEVPQNLSASRPQDRQFILSSKKLLLSDSGFYLCAWSPPTVSYEQYFGPGTRLTVT.

This chain connects TRBV9 to TRBJ1-1, with no clear D. This CDR3 comprises 15 residues. CDR1 is SGDLS and CDR2 is YYNGEE in the germline V gene. Trimming pared 0 bases from V and 7 bases from J, leaving 16 bases between. CDR3 protein: CASSVVVGGRGEAFF. DNA for the CDR3: TGTGCCAGCAGCGTAGTAGTGGGAGGGAGAGGTGAAGCTTTCTTT. Combining the CDR3 with reference TRBV9 and TRBJ1-1 gives the whole variable domain DSGVTQTPKHLITATGQRVTLRCSPRSGDLSVYWYQQSLDQGLQFLIQYYNGEERAKGNILERFSAQQFPDLHSELNLSSLELGDSALYFCASSVVVGGRGEAFFGQGTRLTVV.

This clonotype was found a few times. The chain carries TRBV7-9 and TRBJ1-1; no clear D. Trimming cost V 7 bases and J 4 bases, with 7 bases left between them. The CDR3 runs to 11 residues. The germline gives CDR1 SEHNR, CDR2 FQNEAQ (reference sequence). The CDR3 here is CASTEFTEAFF. CDR3 nucleotide sequence: TGTGCCAGCACCGAGTTCACTGAAGCTTTCTTT.

This clonotype was recorded a few times. This sequence joins TRBV11-2 and TRBJ2-3; D uncertain. The ends were cut back, 2 bases at V and 4 bases at J, with 7 bases in the middle. The CDR3 totals 13 residues. Germline-derived CDR1 and CDR2 are SGHAT and FQNNGV. CDR3 loop: CASSLSPADTQYF. CDR3 DNA sequence: TGTGCCAGCAGCTTATCCCCGGCAGATACGCAGTATTTT.

This clonotype was seen at least ten times. The chain's CDR3 is CASTGGVKEKLFF. Here the CDR3 DNA reads TGTGCCAGCACAGGGGGCGTGAAAGAAAAACTGTTTTTT. The V call is TRBV28, the J call TRBJ1-4; 8 bases align to TRBD1. V was pared by 7 bases and J by 8 bases, with 6 bases of the junction left unmatched. Per germline, CDR1 MDHEN and CDR2 SYDVKM. This CDR3 contains 13 residues.

This clonotype was detected ten times or more. The chain uses TRBV7-2 and TRBJ1-6; D not resolved. Trimming removed 1 base at V and 17 bases at J, with 12 bases between. Germline V gene data show CDR1 as SGHTA and CDR2 as FQGNSA. This CDR3 region has 12 residues. CDR3 nucleotide sequence: TGTGCCAGCAGCTTAGTTCCCCGACCGGTCCACTTT. As protein: CASSLVPRPVHF. Filled out from reference TRBV7-2 and TRBJ1-6, the complete variable domain reads GAGVSQSPSNKVTEKGKDVELRCDPISGHTALYWYRQSLGQGLEFLIYFQGNSAPDKSGLPSDRFSAERTGGSVSTLTIQRTQQEDSAVYLCASSLVPRPVHFGNGTRLTVT.

In its sample, this clonotype was seen many times. The chain combines TRBV10-3 with TRBJ2-3, with 12 bases matching TRBD2. Trimming at V came to 6 bases and at J to 6 bases, leaving 10 bases not matched to a gene. This CDR3 is built from 16 residues. The germline gives CDR1 ENHRY, CDR2 SYGVKD. CDR3 nucleotide sequence: TGTGCCATCAGCACGACTAGCGGGAGTTCAACCGATACGCAGTATTTT. This translates into CAISTTSGSSTDTQYF.

This clonotype was observed at least ten times. The V and J genes are TRBV7-3 and TRBJ2-6; TRBD1 agrees at 9 bases. V lost 1 base and J lost 2; bases outside the gene matches: 3. The CDR3 runs to 17 residues. CDR1 is SGHTA and CDR2 is FQGTGA in the germline V gene. The CDR3 region has the DNA TGTGCCAGCAGCTTAAGGGACAGGGTAACTGGGGCCAACGTCCTGACTTTC. This translates into CASSLRDRVTGANVLTF.

Ten or more counts support this clonotype. This sequence joins TRBV19 and TRBJ2-3, with a tentative D call TRBD2 (5 bases). Germline assignment: CDR1 LNHDA and CDR2 SQIVND (reference sequence). The V and J ends lost 7 bases and 2 bases respectively, with 10 bases between them. The length of the CDR3 is 13 residues. CDR3 in amino acids: CASMKDFTDTQYF. CDR3 DNA: TGTGCCAGTATGAAGGACTTCACAGATACGCAGTATTTT.

This chain joins TRBV28 and TRBJ2-3; perhaps D is TRBD1 or TRBD2 (5 bases each). The V gene's germline CDR1 is MDHEN and CDR2 SYDVKM. Trimming took off 3 bases at V and 14 bases at J, with 15 bases between the two ends. The CDR3 runs to 12 residues. CDR3 in amino acids: CASSFWGSPSYF. The CDR3 DNA reads as TGTGCCAGCAGTTTCTGGGGGAGTCCCTCGTATTTT.

This clonotype was found a few times. The gene calls are TRBV20-1 and TRBJ2-1; tentative D call: TRBD2 (6 bases). Germline loops: CDR1 DFQATT, CDR2 SNEGSKA (reference sequence). CDR3 length: 12 residues. Trimming removed 6 bases at V and 7 bases at J, with 13 bases between. The CDR3: CSADTGGNEQFF. CDR3 DNA sequence: TGCAGTGCGGATACCGGGGGAAATGAGCAGTTCTTC.

This sequence joins TRBV4-1 and TRBJ1-6; TRBD1 matches 7 bases. With 3 bases clipped from V and 4 bases from J, the junction kept 3 bases outside the gene matches. CDR1 MGHRA and CDR2 YSYEKL come from the germline V gene. CDR3 length: 15 amino acids. The DNA for the CDR3 is TGCGCCAGCAGCCAGACGGGACAGTATAATTCACCCCTCCACTTT. Amino acid sequence: CASSQTGQYNSPLHF.